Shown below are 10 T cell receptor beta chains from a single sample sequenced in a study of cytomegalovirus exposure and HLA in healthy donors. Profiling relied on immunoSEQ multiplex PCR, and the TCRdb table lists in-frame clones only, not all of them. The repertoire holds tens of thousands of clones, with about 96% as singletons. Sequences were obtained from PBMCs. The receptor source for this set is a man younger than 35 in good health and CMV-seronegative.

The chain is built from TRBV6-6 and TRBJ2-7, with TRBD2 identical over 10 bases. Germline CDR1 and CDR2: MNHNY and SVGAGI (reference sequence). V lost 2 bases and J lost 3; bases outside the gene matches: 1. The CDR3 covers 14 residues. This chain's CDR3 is CASSYIAGGYEQYV. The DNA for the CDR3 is TGTGCCAGCAGTTACATAGCGGGGGGCTACGAGCAGTACGTC.

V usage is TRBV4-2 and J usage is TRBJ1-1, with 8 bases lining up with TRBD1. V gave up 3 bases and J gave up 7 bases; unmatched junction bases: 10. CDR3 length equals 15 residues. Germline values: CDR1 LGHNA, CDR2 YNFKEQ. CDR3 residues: CASSQGATGAYEAFF. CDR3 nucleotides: TGTGCCAGCAGCCAGGGGGCGACAGGGGCGTATGAAGCTTTCTTT.

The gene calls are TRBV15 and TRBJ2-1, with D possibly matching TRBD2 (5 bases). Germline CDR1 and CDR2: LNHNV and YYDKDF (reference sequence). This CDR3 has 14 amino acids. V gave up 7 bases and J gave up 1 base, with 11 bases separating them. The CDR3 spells CATTRSGSYNEQFF. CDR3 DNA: TGTGCCACCACTAGAAGCGGTTCCTACAATGAGCAGTTCTTC.

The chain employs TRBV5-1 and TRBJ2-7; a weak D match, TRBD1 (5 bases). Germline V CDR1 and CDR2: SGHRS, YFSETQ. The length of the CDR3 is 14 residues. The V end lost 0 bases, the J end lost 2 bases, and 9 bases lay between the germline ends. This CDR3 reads CASSLGGPAYEQYF. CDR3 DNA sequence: TGCGCCAGCAGCTTGGGGGGCCCTGCCTACGAGCAGTACTTC.

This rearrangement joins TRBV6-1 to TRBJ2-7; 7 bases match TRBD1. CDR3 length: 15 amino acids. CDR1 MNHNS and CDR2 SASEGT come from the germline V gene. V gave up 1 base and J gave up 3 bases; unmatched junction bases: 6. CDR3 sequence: CASSEVRDSLYEQYF. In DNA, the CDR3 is TGTGCCAGCAGTGAAGTAAGGGACAGTCTCTACGAGCAGTACTTC.

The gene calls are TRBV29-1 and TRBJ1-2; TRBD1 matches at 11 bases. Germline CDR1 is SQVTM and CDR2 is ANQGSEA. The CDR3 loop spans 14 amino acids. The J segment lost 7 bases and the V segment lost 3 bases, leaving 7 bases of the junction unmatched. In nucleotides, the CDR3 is TGCAGCGTTGAGACGACCGGGACAGGGGGTGGCTACACCTTC. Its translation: CSVETTGTGGGYTF.

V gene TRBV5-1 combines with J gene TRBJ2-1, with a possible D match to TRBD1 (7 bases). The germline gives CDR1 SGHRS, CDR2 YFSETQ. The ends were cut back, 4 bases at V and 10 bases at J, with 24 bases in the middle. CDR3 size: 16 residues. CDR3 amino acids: CASSANRGGWAEEQFF. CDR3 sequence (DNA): TGCGCCAGCAGCGCGAACAGGGGAGGCTGGGCAGAAGAGCAGTTCTTC.

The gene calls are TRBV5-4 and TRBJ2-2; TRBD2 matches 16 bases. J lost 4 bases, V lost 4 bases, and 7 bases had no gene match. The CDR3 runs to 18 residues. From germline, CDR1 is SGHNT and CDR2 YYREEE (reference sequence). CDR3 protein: CASSPGTSGRAVTGELFF. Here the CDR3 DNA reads TGTGCCAGCAGCCCAGGGACTAGCGGGAGGGCCGTCACCGGGGAGCTGTTTTTT.

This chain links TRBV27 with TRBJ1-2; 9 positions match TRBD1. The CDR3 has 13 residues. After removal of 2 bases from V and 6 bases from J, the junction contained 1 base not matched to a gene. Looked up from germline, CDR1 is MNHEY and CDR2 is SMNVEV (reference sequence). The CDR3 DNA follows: TGTGCCAGCAGTTTACGGACAGGGGATGGCTACACCTTC. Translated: CASSLRTGDGYTF.

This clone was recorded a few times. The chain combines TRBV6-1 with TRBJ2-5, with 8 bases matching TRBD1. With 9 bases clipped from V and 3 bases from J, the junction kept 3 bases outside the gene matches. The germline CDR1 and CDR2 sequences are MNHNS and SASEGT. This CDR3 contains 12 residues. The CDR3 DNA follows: TGTGCCAGTCCGGGACAGGAAGAGACCCAGTACTTC. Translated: CASPGQEETQYF.